A selection of T cell receptor beta chains follows, all from one sample in a study of blood T cell repertoires in COVID-19. The assay was immunoSEQ multiplex PCR, and TCRdb's table has in-frame clones only and misses some. The sample holds 450,000 or so clones, approximately 90% seen once. Sequenced input: peripheral blood. Receptor source: a woman between 40 and 55 years old with COVID-19, enrolled during active disease. CDR3s include the opening cysteine and the closing phenylalanine or tryptophan. D genes are given only for firm matches. Size values are once, few and many counts, or a class for expanded clones, and some rows have none.

V: TRBV15; J: TRBJ1-1; D: TRBD1; size: NA; CDR3: CATSREGTAIMNTESSVAFF; DNA: TGTGCCACCAGCAGAGAGGGGACAGCCATTATGAACACTGAAAGCTCGGTCGCTTTCTTT
V: TRBV18; J: TRBJ1-6; D: NA; size: NA; CDR3: CASSPRDRSSYNSPLHF; DNA: TGTGCCAGCTCACCACGAGACAGAAGCTCCTATAATTCACCCCTCCACTTT
V: TRBV28; J: TRBJ1-1; D: NA; size: NA; CDR3: CASSLPMGSLNTEAFF; DNA: TGTGCCAGCAGTCTCCCGATGGGCAGTCTGAACACTGAAGCTTTCTTT
V: TRBV7-3; J: TRBJ1-2; D: NA; size: NA; CDR3: CASSLSGGIGYTF; DNA: TGTGCCAGCAGCTTATCGGGGGGAATTGGCTACACCTTC
V: TRBV6-5; J: TRBJ1-1; D: TRBD1; size: NA; CDR3: CASRTGGQRTEAFF; DNA: TGTGCCAGCAGAACAGGGGGTCAGCGCACTGAAGCTTTCTTT
V: TRBV27; J: TRBJ1-3; D: NA; size: NA; CDR3: CASSFSAPGNTIYF; DNA: TGTGCCAGCAGTTTTTCCGCGCCAGGAAACACCATATATTTT
V: TRBV7-6; J: TRBJ1-1; D: NA; size: once; CDR3: CASSLAPGLDTEAFF; DNA: TGTGCCAGCAGCTTAGCGCCAGGGTTGGACACTGAAGCTTTCTTT
V: TRBV7-3; J: TRBJ2-1; D: NA; size: NA; CDR3: CASSLRQGIRNEQFF; DNA: TGTGCCAGCAGCTTAAGGCAGGGGATAAGGAATGAGCAGTTCTTC
V: TRBV9; J: TRBJ2-3; D: TRBD2; size: NA; CDR3: CASSVASSGGTDTQYF; DNA: TGTGCCAGCAGCGTAGCGTCTAGCGGGGGGACAGATACGCAGTATTTT
V: TRBV30; J: TRBJ2-2; D: NA; size: NA; CDR3: CAWSVQYPSTGELFF; DNA: TGTGCCTGGAGTGTACAGTACCCAAGCACCGGGGAGCTGTTTTTT
V: TRBV28; J: TRBJ2-2; D: NA; size: NA; CDR3: CATSLALGELFF; DNA: TGTGCCACCTCACTAGCTCTCGGGGAGCTGTTTTTT
V: TRBV5-8; J: TRBJ1-2; D: TRBD1; size: few; CDR3: CASSSDRGYSGYTF; DNA: TGTGCCAGCAGCTCCGACAGGGGTTACAGTGGCTACACCTTC
V: TRBV28; J: TRBJ1-2; D: NA; size: NA; CDR3: CASRLSPEGYTF; DNA: TGTGCCAGCAGACTCTCACCGGAGGGCTACACCTTC
V: TRBV10-3; J: TRBJ2-2; D: TRBD1; size: NA; CDR3: CATGTGTGELFF; DNA: TGTGCCACCGGGACAGGGACCGGGGAGCTGTTTTTT
V: TRBV10-3; J: TRBJ2-7; D: TRBD2; size: NA; CDR3: CAISESLASGSLTSYEQYF; DNA: TGTGCCATCAGTGAGTCGTTGGCTAGCGGGAGCCTCACATCCTACGAGCAGTACTTC
V: TRBV5-6; J: TRBJ2-2; D: NA; size: NA; CDR3: CASSSLSRLNTGELFF; DNA: TGTGCCAGCAGCTCCCTTTCCAGGCTGAACACCGGGGAGCTGTTTTTT
V: TRBV11-3; J: TRBJ1-2; D: TRBD1; size: once; CDR3: CASSLEVESPAQGADYGYTF; DNA: TGTGCCAGCAGCTTAGAAGTTGAAAGCCCGGCACAGGGGGCGGACTATGGCTACACCTTC
V: TRBV9; J: TRBJ1-1; D: NA; size: NA; CDR3: CASSGRAGATEAFF; DNA: TGTGCCAGCAGCGGAAGGGCGGGGGCCACTGAAGCTTTCTTT
V: TRBV4-3; J: TRBJ2-7; D: NA; size: once; CDR3: CASSQDVRTSVAYEQYF; DNA: TGCGCCAGCAGCCAAGACGTCCGCACTAGTGTGGCCTACGAGCAGTACTTC
V: TRBV27; J: TRBJ2-7; D: TRBD1; size: NA; CDR3: CASSPTGTTYEQYF; DNA: TGTGCCAGCAGTCCGACAGGGACAACCTACGAGCAGTACTTC
V: TRBV4-3; J: TRBJ2-2; D: NA; size: NA; CDR3: CASSQDNFEGRAPGELFF; DNA: TGCGCCAGCAGCCAAGATAATTTTGAGGGCCGGGCCCCCGGGGAGCTGTTTTTT
V: TRBV28; J: TRBJ1-1; D: NA; size: NA; CDR3: CASSSQGGGNTEAFF; DNA: TGTGCCAGCAGTTCCCAGGGAGGAGGGAACACTGAAGCTTTCTTT
V: TRBV29-1; J: TRBJ1-2; D: TRBD1; size: NA; CDR3: CSASTGGTYGYTF; DNA: TGCAGCGCGAGTACAGGGGGCACCTATGGCTACACCTTC
V: TRBV19; J: TRBJ2-7; D: TRBD2; size: NA; CDR3: CASSLDSGGEQYF; DNA: TGTGCCAGTAGCCTCGACTCGGGGGGAGAGCAGTACTTC
V: TRBV5-1; J: TRBJ1-5; D: NA; size: NA; CDR3: CASSLVLANQPQHF; DNA: TGCGCCAGCAGCTTGGTATTAGCAAATCAGCCCCAGCATTTT
V: TRBV6-5; J: TRBJ1-5; D: NA; size: NA; CDR3: CASGLAGASQPQHF; DNA: TGTGCCAGCGGGCTGGCAGGGGCGAGTCAGCCCCAGCATTTT
V: TRBV5-1; J: TRBJ2-7; D: NA; size: NA; CDR3: CASSELPGLIYEQYF; DNA: TGCGCCAGCAGCGAGCTACCGGGACTGATCTACGAGCAGTACTTC
V: TRBV7-6; J: TRBJ2-7; D: NA; size: NA; CDR3: CASSLAPYEQYF; DNA: TGTGCCAGCAGCTTAGCCCCATACGAGCAGTACTTC
V: TRBV5-1; J: TRBJ1-4; D: TRBD1; size: NA; CDR3: CASTFQTGTNEKLFF; DNA: TGCGCCAGCACCTTCCAGACAGGGACTAATGAAAAACTGTTTTTT
V: TRBV19; J: TRBJ2-1; D: TRBD2; size: once; CDR3: CASSGRAVHQITSSYNEQFF; DNA: TGTGCCAGTAGCGGGAGGGCCGTTCACCAAATTACAAGCTCCTACAATGAGCAGTTCTTC
V: TRBV14; J: TRBJ2-1; D: NA; size: NA; CDR3: CASSQAGVEQFF; DNA: TGTGCCAGCAGCCAAGCAGGGGTTGAGCAGTTCTTC
V: TRBV27; J: TRBJ1-4; D: TRBD1; size: NA; CDR3: CASSSQAQGALRGEKLFF; DNA: TGTGCCAGCAGTTCCCAGGCGCAGGGGGCGCTTAGAGGAGAAAAACTGTTTTTT
V: TRBV2; J: TRBJ2-7; D: NA; size: NA; CDR3: CASTSADGANRVEQYF; DNA: TGTGCCAGCACCTCCGCAGATGGCGCCAACCGGGTCGAGCAGTACTTC
V: TRBV30; J: TRBJ1-5; D: NA; size: once; CDR3: CAWSRRVDQPQHF; DNA: TGTGCCTGGAGTCGCAGGGTTGATCAGCCCCAGCATTTT
V: TRBV28; J: TRBJ2-5; D: TRBD1; size: NA; CDR3: CASRGTGRQETQYF; DNA: TGTGCCAGCAGGGGGACAGGGCGGCAAGAGACCCAGTACTTC
V: TRBV7-2; J: TRBJ2-4; D: NA; size: NA; CDR3: CASSLYREYGIQYF; DNA: TGTGCCAGCAGCTTATACAGGGAGTACGGCATTCAGTACTTC
V: TRBV6-2/TRBV6-3; J: TRBJ1-4; D: NA; size: NA; CDR3: CASSNGEPLPINEKLFF; DNA: TGTGCCAGCAGTAACGGGGAGCCGCTACCGATTAATGAAAAACTGTTTTTT
V: TRBV20-1; J: TRBJ1-1; D: TRBD1; size: once; CDR3: CSASHNRGRRTEAFF; DNA: TGCAGTGCTAGTCACAACAGGGGGCGAAGGACTGAAGCTTTCTTT
V: TRBV7-8; J: TRBJ1-1; D: NA; size: NA; CDR3: CASSADTFNTEAFF; DNA: TGTGCCAGCAGCGCGGACACTTTTAACACTGAAGCTTTCTTT
V: TRBV10-3; J: TRBJ1-5; D: NA; size: NA; CDR3: CAISGGGWGDNQPQHF; DNA: TGTGCCATCAGTGGTGGAGGCTGGGGGGACAATCAGCCCCAGCATTTT
V: TRBV11-2; J: TRBJ2-4; D: TRBD2; size: NA; CDR3: CASSLDREGIQYF; DNA: TGTGCCAGCAGCTTAGACAGGGAGGGCATTCAGTACTTC